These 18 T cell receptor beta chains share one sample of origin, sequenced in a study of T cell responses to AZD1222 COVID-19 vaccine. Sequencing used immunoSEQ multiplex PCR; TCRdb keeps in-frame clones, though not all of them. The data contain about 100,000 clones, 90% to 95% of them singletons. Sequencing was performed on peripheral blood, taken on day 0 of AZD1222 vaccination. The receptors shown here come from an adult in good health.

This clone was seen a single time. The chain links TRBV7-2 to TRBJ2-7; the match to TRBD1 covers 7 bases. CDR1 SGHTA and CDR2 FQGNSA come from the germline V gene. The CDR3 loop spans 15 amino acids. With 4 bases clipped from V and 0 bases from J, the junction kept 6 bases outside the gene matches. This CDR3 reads CASSSRGDSSYEQYF. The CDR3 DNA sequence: TGTGCCAGCAGCTCTAGAGGGGACAGCTCCTACGAGCAGTACTTC.

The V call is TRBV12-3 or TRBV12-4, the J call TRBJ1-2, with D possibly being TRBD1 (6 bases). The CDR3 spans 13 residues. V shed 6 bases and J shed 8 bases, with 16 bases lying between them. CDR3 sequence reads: CASSRNRVWGYTF. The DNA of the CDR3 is TGTGCCAGCAGCCGGAACAGGGTCTGGGGCTACACCTTC.

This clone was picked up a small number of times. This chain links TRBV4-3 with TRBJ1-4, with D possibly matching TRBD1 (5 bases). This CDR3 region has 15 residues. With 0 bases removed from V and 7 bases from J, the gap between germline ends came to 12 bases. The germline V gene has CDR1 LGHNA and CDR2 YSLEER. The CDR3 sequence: CASSQDPGLSEKLFF. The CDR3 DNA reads TGCGCCAGCAGCCAAGATCCAGGGTTGAGTGAAAAACTGTTTTTT.

CDR3 in amino acids: CASSFSRETEAFF. In nucleotides, the CDR3 is TGTGCCAGCAGCTTTAGCAGGGAGACTGAAGCTTTCTTT. V is TRBV7-2 and J is TRBJ1-1; TRBD1 is a possible D gene (5 bases). Germline values: CDR1 SGHTA, CDR2 FQGNSA. The CDR3 length is 13 residues. The V end lost 3 bases, the J end lost 5 bases, and 10 bases lay between the germline ends.

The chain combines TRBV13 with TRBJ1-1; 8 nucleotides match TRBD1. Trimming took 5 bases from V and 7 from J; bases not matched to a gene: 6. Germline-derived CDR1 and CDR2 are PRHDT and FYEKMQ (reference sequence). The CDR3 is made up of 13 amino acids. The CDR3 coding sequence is TGTGCCAGCAGCAAGGACAGGGAGGGTGAAGCTTTCTTT. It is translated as CASSKDREGEAFF.

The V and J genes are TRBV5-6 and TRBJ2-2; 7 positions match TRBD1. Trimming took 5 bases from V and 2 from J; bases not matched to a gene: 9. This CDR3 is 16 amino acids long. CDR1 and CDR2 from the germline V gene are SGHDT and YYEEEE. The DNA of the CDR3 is TGTGCCAGCAGATATACAGGGGCCTCAAACACCGGGGAGCTGTTTTTT. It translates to CASRYTGASNTGELFF.

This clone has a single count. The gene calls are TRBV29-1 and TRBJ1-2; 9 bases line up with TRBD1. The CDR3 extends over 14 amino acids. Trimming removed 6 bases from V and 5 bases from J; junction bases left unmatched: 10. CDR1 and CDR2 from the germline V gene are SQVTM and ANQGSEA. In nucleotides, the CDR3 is TGCAGCGTGGAAACAGGGGGCACCCCTTATGGCTACACCTTC. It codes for CSVETGGTPYGYTF.

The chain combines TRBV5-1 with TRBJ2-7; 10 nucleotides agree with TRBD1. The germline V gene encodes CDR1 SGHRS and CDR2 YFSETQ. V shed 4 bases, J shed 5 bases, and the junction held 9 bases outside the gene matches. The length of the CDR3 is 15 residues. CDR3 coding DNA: TGCGCCAGCAGCCTGGAGGGACAGGGGATCGACGAGCAGTACTTC. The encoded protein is CASSLEGQGIDEQYF.

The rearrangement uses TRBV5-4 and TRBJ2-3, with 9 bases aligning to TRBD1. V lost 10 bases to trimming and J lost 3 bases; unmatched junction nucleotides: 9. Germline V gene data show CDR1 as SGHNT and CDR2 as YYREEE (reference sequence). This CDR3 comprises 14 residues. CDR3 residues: CAVGKGQGTDTQYF. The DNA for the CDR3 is TGTGCCGTAGGAAAAGGACAGGGGACAGATACGCAGTATTTT.

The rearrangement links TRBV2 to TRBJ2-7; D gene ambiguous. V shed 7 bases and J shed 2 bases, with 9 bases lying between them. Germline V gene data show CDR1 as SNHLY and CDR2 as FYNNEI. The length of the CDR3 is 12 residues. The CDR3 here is CASNGIAYEQYF. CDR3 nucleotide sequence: TGTGCCAGCAACGGCATAGCCTACGAGCAGTACTTC.

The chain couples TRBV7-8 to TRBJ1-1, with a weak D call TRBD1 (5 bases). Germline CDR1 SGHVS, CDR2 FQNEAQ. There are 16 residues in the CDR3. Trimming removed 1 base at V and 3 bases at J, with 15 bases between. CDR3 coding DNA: TGTGCCAGCAGCTTAGGGCCCAGGGAATTCTACACTGAAGCTTTCTTT. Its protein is CASSLGPREFYTEAFF.

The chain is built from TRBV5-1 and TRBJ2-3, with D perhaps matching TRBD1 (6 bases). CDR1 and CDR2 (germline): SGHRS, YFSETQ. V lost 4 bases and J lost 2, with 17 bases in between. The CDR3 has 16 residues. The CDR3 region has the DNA TGCGCCAGCAGCAAAGAGGGACACCTTCCCACAGATACGCAGTATTTT. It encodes CASSKEGHLPTDTQYF.

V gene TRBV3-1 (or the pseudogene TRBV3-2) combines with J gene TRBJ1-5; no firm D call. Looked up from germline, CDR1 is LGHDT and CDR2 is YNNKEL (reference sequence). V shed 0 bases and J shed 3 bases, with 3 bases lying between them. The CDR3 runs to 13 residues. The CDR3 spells CASSQEDNQPQHF. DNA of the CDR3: TGTGCCAGCAGCCAAGAGGACAATCAGCCCCAGCATTTT.

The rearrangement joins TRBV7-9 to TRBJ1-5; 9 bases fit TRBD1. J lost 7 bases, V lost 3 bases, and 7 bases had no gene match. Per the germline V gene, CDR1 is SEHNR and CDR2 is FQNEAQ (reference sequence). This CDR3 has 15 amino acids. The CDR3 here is CASSLPGTGSQPQHF. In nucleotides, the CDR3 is TGTGCCAGCAGCTTGCCAGGGACAGGGAGCCAGCCCCAGCATTTT.

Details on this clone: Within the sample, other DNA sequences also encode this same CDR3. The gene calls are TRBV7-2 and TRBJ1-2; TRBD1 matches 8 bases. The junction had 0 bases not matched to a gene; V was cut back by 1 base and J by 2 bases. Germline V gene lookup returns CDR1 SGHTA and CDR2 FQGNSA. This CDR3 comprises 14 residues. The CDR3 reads CASSLGQGNYGYTF. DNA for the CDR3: TGTGCCAGCAGCTTAGGACAGGGGAACTATGGCTACACCTTC.

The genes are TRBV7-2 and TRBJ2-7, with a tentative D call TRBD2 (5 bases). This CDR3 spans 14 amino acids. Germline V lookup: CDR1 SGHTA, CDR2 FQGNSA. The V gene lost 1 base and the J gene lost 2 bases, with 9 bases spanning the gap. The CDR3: CASSLDSAAYEQYF. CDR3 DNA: TGTGCCAGCAGCTTAGATAGCGCCGCCTACGAGCAGTACTTC.

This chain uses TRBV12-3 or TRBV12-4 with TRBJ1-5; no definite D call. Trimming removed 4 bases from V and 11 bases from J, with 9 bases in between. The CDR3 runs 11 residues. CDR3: CASSSPQAQHF. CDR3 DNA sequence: TGTGCCAGCAGTTCACCCCAGGCCCAGCATTTT.

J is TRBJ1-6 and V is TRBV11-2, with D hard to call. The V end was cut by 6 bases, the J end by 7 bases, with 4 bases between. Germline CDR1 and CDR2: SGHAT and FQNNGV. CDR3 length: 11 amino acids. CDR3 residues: CASSSNSPLHF. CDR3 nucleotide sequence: TGTGCCAGCAGTTCGAATTCACCCCTCCACTTT.